This TCR beta chain was identified in a study of molecular identifiers for immune sequencing clone quantification. Study as a whole: Replicate experiments took RNA from around 20,000 or 100,000 naive CD8 cells, divided it five ways and sequenced four.

Using its own MiXCR run on the PCR reads, TCRdb lists one record per CDR3 protein. The table records tens of thousands of distinct CDR3 sequences, under 25% of them present only once. The CDR3 contains 15 residues. The sample holds a few counts of this clonotype. Its antigen remains unidentified. Study conclusions and caveats: Clones carrying above 20 RNA copies accounted for over 97% of effector molecules, under 1% in naive cells.

The rearrangement uses TRBV21-1 and TRBJ1-6; the D call in the table, TRBD1, was not verified against the DNA. TRBV21-1 is a pseudogene. The sequenced material came from naive CD8+ T cells from blood, with Jurkat cell RNA spiked in. Subset described: FACS-sorted CD8+CD4-CCR7+CD45RA+ naive T cells. This TCR was sampled from a human donor in good health. Some libraries in this study had Jurkat cell RNA spiked in. CDR3 nucleotides: TGTGCCAGCAGCTCTCAGGACAGGGAAGACTCACCCCTCCACTTT. This encodes CASSSQDREDSPLHF.